These 14 T cell receptor beta chains share one sample of origin, sequenced in a study of spatial heterogeneity in lung cancer. TCRdb reanalysed the 5' RACE reads using MiXCR and keeps one entry per CDR3 protein. The table lists about 4,000 distinct CDR3 sequences, about 17% of them singletons. Time point indicated: sample taken at primary tumor resection. Unsorted samples of tumor, nontumor lung or frozen PBMC had their whole RNA sequenced. The specimen comprised PBMCs, sampled at surgery. The receptors were sampled from a male donor with early-stage non-small cell lung cancer.

This clonotype counts as medium-sized. The V gene is TRBV20-1, the J gene TRBJ1-2, with D perhaps matching TRBD1 (6 bases). Germline assignment: CDR1 DFQATT and CDR2 SNEGSKA (reference sequence). The CDR3 is made up of 14 amino acids. Trimming stripped 7 bases from V and 1 base from J, with 16 bases between. Here the CDR3 DNA reads TGCAGTGTTAACCAGGGGTCCTTTAACTATGGCTACACCTTC. Encoded protein: CSVNQGSFNYGYTF.

This chain uses TRBV10-3 with TRBJ2-7; 7 bases align to TRBD1. CDR1 is ENHRY, CDR2 SYGVKD, per germline. Trimming took 6 bases from V and 5 from J; bases not matched to a gene: 10. The CDR3 contains 14 residues. CDR3 sequence: CAIRGDTGANEQYF. As DNA, the CDR3 is TGTGCCATCAGGGGGGACACAGGGGCGAACGAGCAGTACTTC.

This clonotype was seen a handful of times. One junction end does not reproduce the germline sequence, and a read error may be involved. The chain couples TRBV7-7 to TRBJ2-7; the match to TRBD1 covers 9 bases. The CDR3 spans 14 residues. The germline V gene has CDR1 SSHAT and CDR2 FNYEAQ (reference sequence). The CDR3 DNA follows: TGTGCTAGCAGCTTAGGGACAGGGTTGGACGAGCAGTACTTC. Amino acids: CASSLGTGLDEQYF.

As to this clonotype: This clone may be a read error of a much larger clone one base away. The genes are TRBV18 and TRBJ2-7; D unclear. The germline V gene encodes CDR1 KGHSH and CDR2 LQKENI. V was shortened by 0 bases and J by 3 bases, with 12 bases between the two germline ends. The CDR3 spans 15 residues. The CDR3 here is CASSPPSQESYEQYF. The CDR3 DNA is TGTGCCAGCTCACCACCCTCGCAGGAAAGCTACGAGCAGTACTTC.

The chain carries TRBV9 and TRBJ1-3; D is ambiguous. Between the trimmed V and J ends, which lost 3 bases and 1 base, there was a span of 5 bases. CDR3 length equals 13 residues. CDR1 is SGDLS and CDR2 is YYNGEE in the germline V gene. The CDR3 DNA reads TGTGCCAGCAGCGCAGAATCTGGAAACACCATATATTTT. This codes for CASSAESGNTIYF.

The table lists this clonotype with a few counts. V and J are TRBV5-8 and TRBJ2-5, with D possibly matching TRBD2 (5 bases). The CDR3 loop spans 12 amino acids. CDR1 and CDR2 (germline): SGHTS, YDEGEE. V was shortened by 5 bases and J by 5 bases, with 10 bases between the two germline ends. In DNA, the CDR3 is TGTGCCAGCAGGGTTCGGAGGGAGACCCAGTACTTC. It translates to CASRVRRETQYF.

This clonotype was recorded a few times. The J gene is TRBJ2-7, the V gene TRBV20-1; perhaps D is TRBD1 or TRBD2 (5 bases each). Germline CDR1 DFQATT, CDR2 SNEGSKA (reference sequence). The CDR3 has 15 residues. V was cut by 5 bases and J by 2 bases, with 19 bases left in between. CDR3 protein: CSAARLRDATYEQYF. The CDR3 DNA follows: TGCAGTGCTGCCCGCCTCCGGGACGCCACCTACGAGCAGTACTTC.

This clonotype was detected a few times. V usage is TRBV27 and J usage is TRBJ2-1; the D gene could be TRBD1 or TRBD2 (6 bases each). Germline CDR1 is MNHEY and CDR2 is SMNVEV (reference sequence). CDR3 length equals 17 residues. V shed 2 bases and J shed 9 bases, with 23 bases lying between them. The CDR3 DNA follows: TGTGCCAGCAGTTTACCATCGACCAGCAGGGGACTTCGTGAGCAGTTCTTC. Its translation is CASSLPSTSRGLREQFF.

The chain couples TRBV6-2 or TRBV6-3 to TRBJ2-3; D ambiguous. In germline, CDR1 is MNHEY, CDR2 SVGEGT. The length of the CDR3 is 13 residues. V lost 0 bases and J 6 bases, leaving 7 bases between the germline ends. CDR3 residues: CASSYSMMDTQYF. The CDR3 nucleotides are TGTGCCAGCAGTTACTCGATGATGGATACGCAGTATTTT.

A few counts support this clonotype. For the CDR3, the DNA is TGTGCCAGCAGCACGACCACTGAAGCTTTCTTT. Translated: CASSTTTEAFF. V gene TRBV6-5 combines with J gene TRBJ1-1; D is unresolved. Deletions cut 6 bases from V and 4 bases from J, with 6 bases between. Germline V gene lookup returns CDR1 MNHEY and CDR2 SVGAGI. The length of the CDR3 is 11 residues.

A few counts support this clonotype. The chain uses TRBV7-2 and TRBJ1-2; the D gene is possibly TRBD1 (5 bases). The CDR3 is 12 residues long. V dropped 1 base and J dropped 8 bases, with 8 bases sitting between them. The germline V gene encodes CDR1 SGHTA and CDR2 FQGNSA. The CDR3 spells CASSLGDRGYTF. For the CDR3, the DNA is TGTGCCAGCAGCTTAGGGGACCGCGGCTACACCTTC.

This clonotype was picked up many times. This rearrangement joins TRBV19 to TRBJ2-2; D is ambiguous. The CDR3 sequence is 14 residues long. Germline CDR1 LNHDA, CDR2 SQIVND (reference sequence). Trimming cost V 7 bases and J 6 bases, with 15 bases left between them. The chain's CDR3 is CASTDQTLAGELFF. CDR3 DNA sequence: TGTGCCAGTACCGACCAGACATTGGCCGGGGAGCTGTTTTTT.

This clonotype has only a few counts. The chain carries TRBV5-4 and TRBJ2-2; D is uncertain. The length of the CDR3 is 14 residues. Germline assignment: CDR1 SGHNT and CDR2 YYREEE (reference sequence). V lost 3 bases and J lost 2, with 8 bases in between. CDR3 DNA: TGTGCCAGCAGCTCCGGCCCCAACACCGGGGAGCTGTTTTTT. Translating gives CASSSGPNTGELFF.

This clonotype was recorded a few times. The chain is built from TRBV7-3 and TRBJ2-5, with unresolved D. The V and J ends lost 5 bases and 5 bases respectively, with 15 bases between them. This CDR3 is built from 14 residues. Germline assignment: CDR1 SGHTA and CDR2 FQGTGA. The chain's CDR3 is CASSPFGQAETQYF. The DNA of the CDR3 is TGTGCCAGCAGCCCATTTGGGCAGGCGGAGACCCAGTACTTC.